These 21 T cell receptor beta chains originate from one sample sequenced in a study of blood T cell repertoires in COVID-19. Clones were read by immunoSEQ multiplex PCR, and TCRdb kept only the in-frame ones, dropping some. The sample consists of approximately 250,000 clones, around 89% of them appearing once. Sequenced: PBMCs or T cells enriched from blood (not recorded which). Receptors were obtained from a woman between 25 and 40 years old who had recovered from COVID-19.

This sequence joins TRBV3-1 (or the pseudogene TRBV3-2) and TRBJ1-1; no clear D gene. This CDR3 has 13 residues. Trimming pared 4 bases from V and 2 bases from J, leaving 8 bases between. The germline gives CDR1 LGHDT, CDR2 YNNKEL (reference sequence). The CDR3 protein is CASSPRYNTEAFF. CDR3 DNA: TGTGCCAGCAGCCCGAGATACAACACTGAAGCTTTCTTT.

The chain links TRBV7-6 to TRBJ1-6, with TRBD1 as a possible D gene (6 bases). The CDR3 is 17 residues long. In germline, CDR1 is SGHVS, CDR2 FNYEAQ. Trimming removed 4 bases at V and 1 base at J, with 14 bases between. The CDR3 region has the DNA TGTGCCAGCAGCTCAAACCCCAGGGGTTCCTATAATTCACCCCTCCACTTT. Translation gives CASSSNPRGSYNSPLHF.

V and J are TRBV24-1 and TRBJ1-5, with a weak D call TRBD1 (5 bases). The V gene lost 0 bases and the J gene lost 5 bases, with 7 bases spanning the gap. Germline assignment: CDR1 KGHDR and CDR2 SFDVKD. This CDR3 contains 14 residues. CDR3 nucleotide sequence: TGTGCCACCAGTGATTTGCCGGGGGATCAGCCCCAGCATTTT. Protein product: CATSDLPGDQPQHF.

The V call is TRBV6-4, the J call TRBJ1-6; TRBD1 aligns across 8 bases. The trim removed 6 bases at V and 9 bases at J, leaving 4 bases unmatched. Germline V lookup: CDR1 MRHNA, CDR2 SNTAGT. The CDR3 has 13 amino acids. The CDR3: CASRRDRFSPLHF. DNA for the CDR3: TGTGCCAGCAGACGGGACAGGTTTTCACCCCTCCACTTT.

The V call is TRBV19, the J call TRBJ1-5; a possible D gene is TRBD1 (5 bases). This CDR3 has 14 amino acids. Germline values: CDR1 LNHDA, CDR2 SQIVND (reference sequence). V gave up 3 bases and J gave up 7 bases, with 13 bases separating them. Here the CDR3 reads CASSIEGVEQPQHF. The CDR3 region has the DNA TGTGCCAGTAGTATTGAAGGGGTGGAGCAGCCCCAGCATTTT. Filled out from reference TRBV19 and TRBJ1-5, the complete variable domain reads DGGITQSPKYLFRKEGQNVTLSCEQNLNHDAMYWYRQDPGQGLRLIYYSQIVNDFQKGDIAEGYSVSREKKESFPLTVTSAQKNPTAFYLCASSIEGVEQPQHFGDGTRLSIL.

The CDR3 sequence: CASSYYYTGQGRTGELFF. The CDR3 DNA follows: TGTGCCAGCAGTTATTACTACACTGGACAGGGAAGAACCGGGGAGCTGTTTTTT. The rearrangement joins TRBV6-2 or TRBV6-3 to TRBJ2-2; the match to TRBD1 covers 8 bases. With V trimmed by 3 bases and J by 5 bases, 14 bases remained unmatched. The CDR3 contains 18 residues. In germline, CDR1 is MNHEY, CDR2 SVGEGT.

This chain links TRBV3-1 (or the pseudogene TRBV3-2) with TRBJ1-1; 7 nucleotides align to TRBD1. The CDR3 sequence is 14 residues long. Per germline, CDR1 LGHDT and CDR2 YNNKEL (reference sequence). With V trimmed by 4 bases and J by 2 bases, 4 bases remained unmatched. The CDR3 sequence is CASSLGTVNTEAFF. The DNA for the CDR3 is TGTGCCAGCAGCCTCGGGACAGTAAACACTGAAGCTTTCTTT.

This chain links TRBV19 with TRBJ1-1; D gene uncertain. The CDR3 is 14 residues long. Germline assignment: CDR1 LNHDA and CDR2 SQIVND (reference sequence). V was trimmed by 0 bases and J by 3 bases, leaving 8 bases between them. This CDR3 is CASSIDAGDTEAFF. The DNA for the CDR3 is TGTGCCAGTAGTATAGATGCGGGTGACACTGAAGCTTTCTTT.

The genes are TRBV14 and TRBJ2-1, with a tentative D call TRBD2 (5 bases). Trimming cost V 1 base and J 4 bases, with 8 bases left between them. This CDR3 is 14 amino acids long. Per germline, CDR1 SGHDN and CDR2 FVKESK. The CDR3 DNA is TGTGCCAGCAGCCAAGTTAGCGCTTACAATGAGCAGTTCTTC. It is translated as CASSQVSAYNEQFF.

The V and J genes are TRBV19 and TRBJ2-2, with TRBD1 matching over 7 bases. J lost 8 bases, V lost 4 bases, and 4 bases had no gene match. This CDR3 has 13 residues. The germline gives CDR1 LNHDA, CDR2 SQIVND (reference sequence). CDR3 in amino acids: CASSNDRVGELFF. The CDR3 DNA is TGTGCCAGTAGTAATGACAGGGTGGGGGAGCTGTTTTTT.

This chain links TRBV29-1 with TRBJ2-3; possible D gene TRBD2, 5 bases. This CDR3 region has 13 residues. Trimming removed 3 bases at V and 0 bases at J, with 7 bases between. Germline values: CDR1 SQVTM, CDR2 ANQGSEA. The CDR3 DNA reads TGCAGCGTTGAGCCGGGAAGCACAGATACGCAGTATTTT. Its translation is CSVEPGSTDTQYF.

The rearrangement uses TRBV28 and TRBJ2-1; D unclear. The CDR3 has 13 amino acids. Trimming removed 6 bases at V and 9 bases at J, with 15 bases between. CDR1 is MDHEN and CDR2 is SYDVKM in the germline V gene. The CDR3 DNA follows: TGTGCCAGCAGCCTCCGTATCGGCGGTGAGCAGTTCTTC. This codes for CASSLRIGGEQFF.

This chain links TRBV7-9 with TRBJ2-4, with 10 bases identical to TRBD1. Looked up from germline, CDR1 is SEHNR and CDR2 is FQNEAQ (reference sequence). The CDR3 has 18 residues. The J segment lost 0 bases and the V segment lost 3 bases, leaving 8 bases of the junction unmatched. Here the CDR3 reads CASSLGDRGLVAKNIQYF. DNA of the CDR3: TGTGCCAGCAGCTTGGGGGACAGGGGCCTCGTAGCCAAAAACATTCAGTACTTC.

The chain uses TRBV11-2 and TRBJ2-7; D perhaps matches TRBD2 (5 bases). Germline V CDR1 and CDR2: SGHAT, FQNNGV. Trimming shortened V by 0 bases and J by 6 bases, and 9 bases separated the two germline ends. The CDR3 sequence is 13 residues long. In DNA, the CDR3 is TGTGCCAGCAGCTTAGATCGAGGAGGCGAGCAGTACTTC. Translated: CASSLDRGGEQYF.

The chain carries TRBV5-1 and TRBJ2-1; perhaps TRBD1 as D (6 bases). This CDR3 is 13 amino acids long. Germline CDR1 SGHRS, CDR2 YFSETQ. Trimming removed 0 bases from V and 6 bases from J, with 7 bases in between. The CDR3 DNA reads TGCGCCAGCAGCTTGGCACAGGGCAATGAGCAGTTCTTC. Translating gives CASSLAQGNEQFF.

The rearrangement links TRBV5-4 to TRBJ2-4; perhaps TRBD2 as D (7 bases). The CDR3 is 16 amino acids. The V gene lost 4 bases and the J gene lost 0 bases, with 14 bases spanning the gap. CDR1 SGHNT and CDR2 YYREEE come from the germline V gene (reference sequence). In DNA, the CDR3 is TGTGCCAGCAGCGTATACCGGGGGGCAGCCAAAAACATTCAGTACTTC. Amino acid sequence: CASSVYRGAAKNIQYF.

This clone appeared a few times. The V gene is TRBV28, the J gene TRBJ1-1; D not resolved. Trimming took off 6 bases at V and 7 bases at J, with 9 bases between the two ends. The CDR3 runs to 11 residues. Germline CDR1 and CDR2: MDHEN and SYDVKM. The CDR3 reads CASSNILEAFF. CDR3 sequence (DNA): TGTGCCAGCAGCAACATTCTTGAAGCTTTCTTT.

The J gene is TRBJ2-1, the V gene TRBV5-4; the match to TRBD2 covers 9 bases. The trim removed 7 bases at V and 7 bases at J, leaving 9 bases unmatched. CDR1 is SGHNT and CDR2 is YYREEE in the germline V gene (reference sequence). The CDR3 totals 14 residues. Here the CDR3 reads CASGIAGGRNEQFF. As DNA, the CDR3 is TGTGCCAGCGGCATTGCGGGAGGGCGGAATGAGCAGTTCTTC.

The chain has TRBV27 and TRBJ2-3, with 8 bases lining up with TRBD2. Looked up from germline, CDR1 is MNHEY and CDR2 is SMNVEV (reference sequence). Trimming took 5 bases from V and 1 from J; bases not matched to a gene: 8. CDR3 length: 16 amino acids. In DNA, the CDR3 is TGTGCCAGCAGTCTCCTCGCTAGCGGGCGCACAGATACGCAGTATTTT. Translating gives CASSLLASGRTDTQYF.

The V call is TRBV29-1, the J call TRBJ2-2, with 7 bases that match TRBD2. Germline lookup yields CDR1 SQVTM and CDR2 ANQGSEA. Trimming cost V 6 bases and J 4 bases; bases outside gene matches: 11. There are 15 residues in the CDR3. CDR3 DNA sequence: TGCAGCGTCCCCTCTCCGGGAGGCCTCACCGGGGAGCTGTTTTTT. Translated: CSVPSPGGLTGELFF.

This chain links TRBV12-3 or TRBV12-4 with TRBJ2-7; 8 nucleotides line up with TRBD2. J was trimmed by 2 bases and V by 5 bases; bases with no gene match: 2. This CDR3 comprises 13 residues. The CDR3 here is CASSRTSTYEQYF. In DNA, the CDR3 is TGTGCCAGCAGTCGGACTAGCACCTACGAGCAGTACTTC.